Presented here are 12 T cell receptor beta chains from one specimen sequenced in a study of shared clonotypes between healthy human individuals. Clones were read by immunoSEQ multiplex PCR, and TCRdb kept only the in-frame ones, dropping some. In the table there are more than 1.2 million clones, approximately 98.5% of which are singletons. Sequencing was performed on naive CD4+ T cells sorted from blood. Subset specified: CD45RA+ positively selected. The source of these receptors is a man aged 25-45 years in good health.

J is TRBJ1-4 and V is TRBV27; TRBD1 is a possible D gene (6 bases). Germline V gene data show CDR1 as MNHEY and CDR2 as SMNVEV (reference sequence). This CDR3 is 15 amino acids long. Trimming stripped 4 bases from V and 6 bases from J, with 15 bases between. CDR3 DNA sequence: TGTGCCAGCAGTTCTTACAGGGAAGTGGATGAAAAACTGTTTTTT. It codes for CASSSYREVDEKLFF.

V gene TRBV10-1 combines with J gene TRBJ2-7; TRBD1 matches 8 bases. Germline assignment: CDR1 WNHNN and CDR2 SYGVQD (reference sequence). The V and J ends lost 3 bases and 3 bases, in that order; junction bases with no gene match: 4. The CDR3 consists of 14 residues. The CDR3, as DNA: TGCGCCAGCAGTGATCCGGGACAGGACTACGAGCAGTACTTC. This translates into CASSDPGQDYEQYF.

The gene calls are TRBV5-1 and TRBJ2-5; possible D gene TRBD1, 6 bases. The V gene lost 2 bases and the J gene lost 5 bases, with 13 bases spanning the gap. CDR1 SGHRS and CDR2 YFSETQ come from the germline V gene. CDR3 length: 14 amino acids. The CDR3 region has the DNA TGCGCCAGCAGCTTCAACAGGGTTTTGGAGACCCAGTACTTC. Amino acids: CASSFNRVLETQYF.

Comment on this clone: The junction does not match germline at one end; this may be a read error. The chain employs TRBV28 and TRBJ1-1; TRBD1 is a possible D gene (6 bases). The CDR3 is 12 amino acids. Looked up from germline, CDR1 is MDHEN and CDR2 is SYDVKM. CDR3 sequence (DNA): TGTGCCAGCAGTCCCGGAGGGAGTACAGGGTCCTTT. Translation: CASSPGGSTGSF.

The V and J genes are TRBV7-9 and TRBJ1-5; maybe TRBD1 (6 bases). The ends were cut back, 0 bases at V and 4 bases at J, with 13 bases in the middle. The CDR3 loop spans 16 amino acids. Germline CDR1 is SEHNR and CDR2 is FQNEAQ (reference sequence). CDR3 sequence reads: CASSLASGVTNQPQHF. CDR3 coding DNA: TGTGCCAGCAGCTTAGCATCAGGGGTGACGAATCAGCCCCAGCATTTT.

The chain couples TRBV10-2 to TRBJ2-7, with unresolved D. The CDR3 has 11 residues. Trimming shortened V by 6 bases and J by 8 bases, and 11 bases separated the two germline ends. CDR1 is WSHSY and CDR2 is SAAADI in the germline V gene. The CDR3 loop is CASSDLGQQYF. CDR3 sequence (DNA): TGCGCCAGCAGCGACCTGGGTCAGCAGTACTTC.

This chain connects TRBV7-9 to TRBJ2-1; 11 bases agree with TRBD2. From germline, CDR1 is SEHNR and CDR2 FQNEAQ (reference sequence). The CDR3 contains 18 residues. The J segment lost 1 base and the V segment lost 4 bases, leaving 9 bases of the junction unmatched. The chain's CDR3 is CASSSSGLAERSYNEQFF. CDR3 sequence (DNA): TGTGCCAGCAGCTCTTCGGGACTAGCGGAGAGGTCCTACAATGAGCAGTTCTTC.

This rearrangement joins TRBV10-3 to TRBJ1-5, with 10 bases identical to TRBD1. The CDR3 contains 14 residues. V was pared by 6 bases and J by 2 bases, with 1 base of the junction left unmatched. The germline V gene encodes CDR1 ENHRY and CDR2 SYGVKD. The CDR3 region has the DNA TGTGCCATCAGAGGGACAGGGGGCAATCAGCCCCAGCATTTT. Amino acids: CAIRGTGGNQPQHF.

The rearrangement joins TRBV27 to TRBJ2-1; D is undetermined. CDR3 size: 16 residues. Germline values: CDR1 MNHEY, CDR2 SMNVEV (reference sequence). With 1 base removed from V and 5 bases from J, the gap between germline ends came to 15 bases. CDR3 residues: CASSLWVAAGDNEQFF. The CDR3 DNA follows: TGTGCCAGCAGTTTATGGGTAGCAGCTGGAGACAATGAGCAGTTCTTC.

This chain joins TRBV7-6 and TRBJ2-2; D not resolved. This CDR3 region has 16 residues. CDR1 and CDR2 from the germline V gene are SGHVS and FNYEAQ. V lost 1 base and J 4 bases, leaving 13 bases between the germline ends. CDR3 bases: TGTGCCAGCAGCTTAGGCAGCCAGGCGAGCACCGGGGAGCTGTTTTTT. Translating it yields CASSLGSQASTGELFF.

The J gene is TRBJ1-2, the V gene TRBV2; the D is unclear. Germline V gene data show CDR1 as SNHLY and CDR2 as FYNNEI. The CDR3 sequence is 14 residues long. V lost 6 bases and J lost 1, with 12 bases in between. CDR3 coding DNA: TGTGCCAGCAGGTCAATACTGATTAACTATGGCTACACCTTC. This translates into CASRSILINYGYTF.

The V call is TRBV29-1, the J call TRBJ1-2; 8 nucleotides align to TRBD1. Germline lookup yields CDR1 SQVTM and CDR2 ANQGSEA. The CDR3 totals 12 residues. V was clipped by 7 bases and J by 7 bases; unmatched bases: 8. This CDR3 reads CSAEDREPGYTF. For the CDR3, the DNA is TGCAGCGCGGAGGACAGGGAACCTGGCTACACCTTC.